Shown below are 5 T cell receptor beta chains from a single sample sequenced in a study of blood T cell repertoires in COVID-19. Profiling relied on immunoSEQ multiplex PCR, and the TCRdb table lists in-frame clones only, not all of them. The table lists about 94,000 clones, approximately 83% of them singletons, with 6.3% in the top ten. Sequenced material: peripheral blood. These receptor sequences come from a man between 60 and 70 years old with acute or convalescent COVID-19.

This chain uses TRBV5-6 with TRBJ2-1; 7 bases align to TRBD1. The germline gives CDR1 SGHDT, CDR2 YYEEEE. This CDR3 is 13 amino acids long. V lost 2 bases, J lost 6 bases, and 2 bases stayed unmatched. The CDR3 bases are TGTGCCAGCAGCTTTTGGGACAGCAATGAGCAGTTCTTC. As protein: CASSFWDSNEQFF.

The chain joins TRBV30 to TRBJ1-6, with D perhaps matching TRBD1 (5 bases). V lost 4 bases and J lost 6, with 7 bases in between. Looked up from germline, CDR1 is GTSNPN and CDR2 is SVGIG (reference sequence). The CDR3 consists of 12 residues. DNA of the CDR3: TGTGCCTGGATTAGGGGTAATTCACCCCTCCACTTT. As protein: CAWIRGNSPLHF. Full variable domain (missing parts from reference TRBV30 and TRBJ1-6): SQTIHQWPATLVQPVGSPLSLECTVEGTSNPNLYWYRQAAGRGLQLLFYSVGIGQISSEVPQNLSASRPQDRQFILSSKKLLLSDSGFYLCAWIRGNSPLHFGNGTRLTVT.

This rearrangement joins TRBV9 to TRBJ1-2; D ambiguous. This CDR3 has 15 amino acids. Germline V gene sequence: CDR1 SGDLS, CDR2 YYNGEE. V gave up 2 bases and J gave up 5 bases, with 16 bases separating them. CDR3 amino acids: CASSVGYTGGYGYTF. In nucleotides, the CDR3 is TGTGCCAGCAGCGTTGGATATACGGGAGGGTATGGCTACACCTTC. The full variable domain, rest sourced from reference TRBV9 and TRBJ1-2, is DSGVTQTPKHLITATGQRVTLRCSPRSGDLSVYWYQQSLDQGLQFLIQYYNGEERAKGNILERFSAQQFPDLHSELNLSSLELGDSALYFCASSVGYTGGYGYTFGSGTRLTVV.

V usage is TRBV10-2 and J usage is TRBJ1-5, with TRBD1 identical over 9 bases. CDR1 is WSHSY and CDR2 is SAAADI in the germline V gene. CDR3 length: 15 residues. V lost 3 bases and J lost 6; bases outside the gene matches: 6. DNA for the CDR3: TGCGCCAGCAGTGATCAACAGGGGGCTCCTCAGCCCCAGCATTTT. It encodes CASSDQQGAPQPQHF.

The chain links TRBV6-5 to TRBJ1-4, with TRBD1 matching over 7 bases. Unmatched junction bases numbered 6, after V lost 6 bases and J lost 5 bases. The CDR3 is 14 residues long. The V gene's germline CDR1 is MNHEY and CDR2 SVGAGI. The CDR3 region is CASSPRDRNEKLFF. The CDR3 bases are TGTGCCAGCAGCCCCCGGGACAGAAATGAAAAACTGTTTTTT.